The source of this T cell receptor beta chain is a study of T cell responses to AZD1222 COVID-19 vaccine. At the level of the study: Second-dose intervals of approximately 4 or approximately 12 weeks were pooled. Points from the study as a whole: Females outnumbered males among donors, who were mostly white British; clonal diversity was possibly underestimated.

The protocol was immunoSEQ multiplex PCR, while the TCRdb copy is restricted to in-frame clones and leaves out a portion. The repertoire holds about 150,000 clones, with around 95% as singletons. Trimming took off 2 bases at V and 1 base at J, with 9 bases between the two ends. Looked up from germline, CDR1 is SGHTS and CDR2 is YDEGEE. The CDR3 contains 14 residues. Note on this clone: Its cognate antigen is unknown.

Sequenced material: peripheral blood, taken on day 0 of AZD1222 vaccination. This TCR came from an adult in good health. The chain links TRBV5-8 to TRBJ1-2; unclear D gene. The CDR3 coding sequence is TGTGCCAGCAGCTTTGAGGGTTATAACTATGGCTACACCTTC. Translated, it gives CASSFEGYNYGYTF.